This T cell receptor (beta chain) was profiled in a study of cytomegalovirus exposure and HLA in healthy donors. Trimming removed 8 bases from V and 3 bases from J, with 14 bases in between. CDR1 is MNHNS, CDR2 SASEGT, per germline. The CDR3 has 14 amino acids. Vbeta (60) and Jbeta (13) primers were used in the PCR. TCRdb's copy holds only in-frame clones and misses some; the assay was immunoSEQ multiplex PCR. Among roughly 110,000 clones, 74% were seen once, and the ten largest hold around 3.9%. Sequencing was carried out using PBMCs. The chain employs TRBV6-1 and TRBJ2-4; D gene uncertain. This sequence was found in a woman aged 35 to 49 in good health and CMV-seropositive. This CDR3 is CASSFRGIKNIQYF. The CDR3 nucleotides are TGTGCCAGCTCGTTCCGAGGAATCAAAAACATTCAGTACTTC.